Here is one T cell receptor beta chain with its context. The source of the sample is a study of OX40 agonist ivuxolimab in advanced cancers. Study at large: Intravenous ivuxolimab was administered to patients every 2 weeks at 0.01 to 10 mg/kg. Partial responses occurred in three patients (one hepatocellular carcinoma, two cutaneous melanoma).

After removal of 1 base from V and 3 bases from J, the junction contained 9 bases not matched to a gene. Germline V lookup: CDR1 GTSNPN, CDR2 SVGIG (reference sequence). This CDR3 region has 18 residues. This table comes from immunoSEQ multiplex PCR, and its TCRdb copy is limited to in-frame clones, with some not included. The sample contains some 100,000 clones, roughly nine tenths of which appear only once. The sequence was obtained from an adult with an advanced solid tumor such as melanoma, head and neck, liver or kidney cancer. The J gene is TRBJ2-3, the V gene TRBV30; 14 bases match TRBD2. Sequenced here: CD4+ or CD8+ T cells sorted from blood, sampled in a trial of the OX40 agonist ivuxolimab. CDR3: CAWSESGLAGGVTDTQYF. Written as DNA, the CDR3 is TGTGCCTGGAGTGAATCCGGACTAGCGGGAGGTGTGACAGATACGCAGTATTTT.